This T cell receptor (beta chain) was observed in a study of T cells expressing NK-cell markers. TCRdb reprocessed the 5' RACE reads, with one entry per CDR3 protein and no DNA. The listing contains about 550,000 distinct CDR3 sequences. Germline V lookup: CDR1 DFQATT, CDR2 SNEGSKA (reference sequence). The CDR3 runs 13 residues. Material for sequencing was blood T cells: a sorted CD56 or NKG2C T cell subset, CD4+ or CD8+ T cells, or bulk PBMC T cells (not recorded which). The TCR originated in a man between 18 and 35 years old in good health. The rearrangement links TRBV20-1 to TRBJ2-1; TCRdb proposes TRBD2, but this gene call is untestable without DNA. CDR3 in amino acids: CSASSGRALEQFF.